This is a list of T cell receptor beta chains from one sample in a study of blood T cell repertoires in COVID-19. Repertoires were generated with immunoSEQ multiplex PCR, while TCRdb's copy carries only in-frame clones and drops some. The sample carries 200,000 to 250,000 clones, less than 85% recorded once. The sample consisted of peripheral blood. These receptors were taken from a woman in her 70s with acute or convalescent COVID-19. CDR3s include the opening cysteine and the closing phenylalanine or tryptophan. A D gene is named only where the DNA matches it firmly. A clone size is listed for some rows: how often the clone was seen (once, few, many), or a class if it is expanded.

D | J | size | V | CDR3 | DNA
- | TRBJ2-2 | - | TRBV29-1 | CSVVRGSSPTTGELFF | TGCAGCGTTGTGAGGGGGTCCTCCCCCACCACCGGGGAGCTGTTTTTT
- | TRBJ2-4 | - | TRBV6-5 | CASRGTSGENIQYF | TGTGCCAGCAGGGGGACTTCGGGGGAAAACATTCAGTACTTC
TRBD1 | TRBJ1-2 | - | TRBV5-6 | CASSQRTGGHRGYTF | TGTGCCAGCAGCCAACGAACAGGGGGCCATAGGGGCTACACCTTC
- | TRBJ2-4 | - | TRBV30 | CAFDAEGAGNIQYF | TGTGCCTTCGACGCGGAAGGGGCTGGAAACATTCAGTACTTC
TRBD1 | TRBJ2-7 | - | TRBV29-1 | CSVSGTGDEQYF | TGCAGCGTCTCCGGGACAGGGGACGAGCAGTACTTC
- | TRBJ2-3 | - | TRBV2 | CASSLARGGTDTQYF | TGTGCCAGCAGTTTAGCCAGGGGCGGCACAGATACGCAGTATTTT
- | TRBJ1-2 | - | TRBV5-6 | CASSTPGNNYGYTF | TGTGCCAGCAGCACACCGGGGAATAACTATGGCTACACCTTC
TRBD1 | TRBJ1-2 | - | TRBV30 | CAWSSGTGGYGYTF | TGTGCCTGGAGTTCCGGGACAGGGGGTTATGGCTACACCTTC
- | TRBJ1-2 | - | TRBV3-1/TRBV3-2 | CASSQDEGYTF | TGTGCCAGCAGCCAAGACGAGGGCTACACCTTC
- | TRBJ1-1 | - | TRBV5-1 | CASSLVGRGNTEAFF | TGCGCCAGCAGCTTGGTGGGTCGGGGAAACACTGAAGCTTTCTTT
- | TRBJ2-5 | - | TRBV4-1 | CASSHPDRGETQYF | TGCGCCAGCAGCCACCCGGACAGAGGAGAGACCCAGTACTTC
- | TRBJ2-2 | - | TRBV19 | CASSPIIPTGELFF | TGTGCCAGTAGTCCCATCATCCCCACCGGGGAGCTGTTTTTT
- | TRBJ2-1 | - | TRBV4-2 | CASSLGRGEAEQFF | TGTGCCAGCAGCCTCGGTCGGGGTGAGGCTGAGCAGTTCTTC
- | TRBJ1-6 | few | TRBV6-5 | CASSLKITGKNSPLHF | TGTGCCAGCAGTTTGAAAATTACAGGGAAGAATTCACCCCTCCACTTT
- | TRBJ2-1 | few | TRBV5-1 | CASSSLGGGSAGEQFF | TGCGCCAGCAGCTCCTTGGGGGGTGGCTCGGCCGGTGAGCAGTTCTTC
TRBD2 | TRBJ2-1 | - | TRBV19 | CASSTLAGGAYNEQFF | TGTGCCAGTAGTACACTAGCGGGGGGCGCCTACAATGAGCAGTTCTTC
- | TRBJ1-1 | - | TRBV12-3/TRBV12-4 | CASSLGGRTEAFF | TGTGCCAGCAGTTTGGGGGGTCGGACTGAAGCTTTCTTT
- | TRBJ1-2 | - | TRBV24-1 | CATSDSQGPLGGYTF | TGTGCCACCAGTGATTCCCAGGGGCCCCTCGGTGGCTACACCTTC
- | TRBJ2-5 | - | TRBV7-3 | CASSQTRWETQYF | TGTGCCAGCAGCCAGACTAGATGGGAGACCCAGTACTTC